What follows is one T cell receptor beta chain and its context. These data belong to a study of shared T cell receptors in the human thymus. The germline V gene encodes CDR1 SGHTA and CDR2 FQGNSA. With 8 bases removed from V and 4 bases from J, the gap between germline ends came to 21 bases. The CDR3 has 17 amino acids. Data came from immunoSEQ multiplex PCR; TCRdb stores just in-frame clones and leaves some out. The table has about 710,000 clones, 80% to 90% seen once. These data also featured in a second study, about human thymus T cells. That study reports: Corrective surgery for congenital heart defects was being performed on the healthy Finnish infants who served as donors. Resections removed during corrective heart surgery provided the thymus tissue used. V and J genes seemed to be used with bias in thymic and blood repertoires.

This clonotype originated in a boy under two years old with a congenital heart defect. Sequenced material: thymocytes. The chain links TRBV7-2 to TRBJ2-6; possibly TRBD2 for D (6 bases). The CDR3 DNA follows: TGTGCCAGCGGACTGACTAGATGGACGTCCGGGGCCAACGTCCTGACTTTC. Translated, it gives CASGLTRWTSGANVLTF.